This T cell receptor beta chain was obtained from a study of early stage breast cancer tumors. For the study at large: About 70% of the 16 invasive tumors were ER+, PR+ and HER2-. Study results and limitations: Commonly generated sequences made up most enriched TCRB sequences shared between patients.

CDR1 and CDR2 from the germline V gene are SGDLS and YYNGEE. This CDR3 comprises 17 residues. The V segment lost 0 bases and the J segment 6 bases; nucleotides outside the gene matches: 12. This clone was detected only a few times. No antigen is known for it. Each sample had two DNA replicates, 0.5 ug blood or 1.5 ug tissue. Sequenced by immunoSEQ multiplex PCR; TCRdb stores in-frame clones only, minus some. The table records about 19,000 clones, around four fifths of them present only once. Sequenced input: blood. The J gene is TRBJ1-2, the V gene TRBV9; 9 nucleotides agree with TRBD1. This receptor was obtained from a person aged 65 to 85 with breast cancer. In DNA, the CDR3 is TGTGCCAGCAGCGTAGGGACAGGGGAGAAGGGTAATAATGGCTACACCTTC. Translated: CASSVGTGEKGNNGYTF.